These T cell receptor beta chains were read from a single sample in a study of patients and donors after allogeneic stem cell transplantation. MiXCR, run by TCRdb on the RT-PCR reads, gives a single entry per CDR3 protein. The data contain more than 850,000 distinct CDR3 sequences, 15% to 20% of them singletons. Sequencing used blood, either unsorted or a sorted T cell fraction (not recorded which). The receptor set was obtained from a human donor who was either an allogeneic HSCT recipient or a stem cell or donor lymphocyte infusion donor (not recorded which). It is not recorded whose cells these are; they may come from a transplant donor. Each CDR3 is given with its conserved first and last residue. D genes are given only for firm matches. Rows give clone size only sometimes, using once, few, many, or a class for an expanded clone.

few	-	TRBV18	TRBJ1-2	CASSPHNYGYTF	TGTGCCAGCTCACCCCACAACTATGGCTACACCTTC
-	-	TRBV12-3/TRBV12-4	TRBJ2-7	CASSLADLEQYF	TGTGCCAGCAGTTTGGCTGATCTCGAGCAGTACTTC
-	-	TRBV5-1	TRBJ1-1	CASSWTSWTEAFF	TGCGCCAGCAGCTGGACGTCTTGGACTGAAGCTTTCTTT
-	-	TRBV27	TRBJ2-3	CASSDRDTYTDTQYF	TGTGCCAGCAGTGACCGGGACACTTACACAGATACGCAGTATTTT
-	TRBD1	TRBV9	TRBJ1-4	CASSVGTGFNEKLFF	TGTGCCAGCAGCGTGGGGACAGGATTTAATGAAAAACTGTTTTTT
many	-	TRBV7-6	TRBJ1-1	CASSPLRGGNTEAFF	TGTGCCAGCAGCCCCCTGCGGGGGGGGAACACTGAAGCTTTCTTT
many	-	TRBV12-3/TRBV12-4	TRBJ1-2	CASSHKRDSPYGYTF	TGTGCCAGCAGTCACAAACGAGACAGCCCCTATGGCTACACCTTC
many	-	TRBV12-3/TRBV12-4	TRBJ2-5	CASSLGPLQETQYF	TGTGCCAGCAGTTTAGGCCCCCTCCAAGAGACCCAGTACTTC
-	-	TRBV25-1	TRBJ1-1	CASSEYRNTEAFF	TGTGCCAGCAGTGAATATAGGAACACTGAAGCTTTCTTT
few	-	TRBV20-1	TRBJ1-2	CSARVRDLIYGYTF	TGCAGTGCTAGAGTCAGGGACCTTATATATGGCTACACCTTC
many	-	TRBV12-3/TRBV12-4	TRBJ2-2	CASNPLAGKDTGELFF	TGTGCCAGCAATCCCCTGGCGGGAAAGGACACCGGGGAGCTGTTTTTT
-	TRBD1	TRBV6-1	TRBJ2-2	CASRTGQAYTGELFF	TGTGCCAGCAGAACGGGACAGGCGTACACCGGGGAGCTGTTTTTT
once	TRBD2	TRBV2	TRBJ2-7	CASSVSGGISDEQYF	TGTGCCAGCAGTGTCAGCGGGGGGATCTCAGACGAGCAGTACTTC
few	-	TRBV24-1	TRBJ2-1	CATSDLGQGTYNEQFF	TGTGCCACCAGTGATTTGGGGCAGGGGACTTACAATGAGCAGTTCTTC
-	-	TRBV15	TRBJ2-1	CATSRDRSSSYNEQFF	TGTGCCACCAGCAGGGACAGATCGAGCTCCTACAATGAGCAGTTCTTC
-	-	TRBV9	TRBJ1-3	CASSFDSDSGNTIYF	TGTGCCAGCAGCTTCGACAGTGACTCTGGAAACACCATATATTTT
-	-	TRBV30	TRBJ2-7	CAWGSLYEQYF	TGTGCCTGGGGATCTCTCTACGAGCAGTACTTC
many	-	TRBV12-3/TRBV12-4	TRBJ1-2	CASIGGPYKITF	TGTGCCAGCATTGGGGGACCCTATAAGATCACCTTC
-	TRBD2	TRBV20-1	TRBJ2-7	CSAPTDGASGEQYF	TGCAGTGCTCCCACCGACGGCGCTAGCGGGGAGCAGTACTTC
many	-	TRBV20-1	TRBJ1-1	CTLGGSEAFF	TGCACCCTAGGGGGAAGTGAAGCTTTCTTT
few	-	TRBV12-3/TRBV12-4	TRBJ2-1	CASSSAERRYNEQFF	TGTGCCAGCAGTTCCGCGGAGCGGCGCTACAATGAGCAGTTCTTC
-	-	TRBV20-1	TRBJ2-3	CSARKSGLGTDTQYF	TGCAGTGCTAGAAAAAGCGGGTTGGGCACAGATACGCAGTATTTT
few	-	TRBV9	TRBJ2-5	CASSVGRGRETQYF	TGTGCCAGCAGCGTAGGTAGGGGCCGCGAGACCCAGTACTTC
few	-	TRBV4-2	TRBJ2-1	CASSQDVGQNNEQFF	TGTGCCAGCAGCCAAGATGTAGGGCAAAACAATGAGCAGTTCTTC
-	TRBD1	TRBV5-1	TRBJ1-4	CASSLIPRQGGEKLFF	TGCGCCAGCAGCTTAATACCCCGACAGGGGGGTGAAAAACTGTTTTTT